The subject of this entry is one TCR beta chain. The record originates from a study of Ad26.COV2.S vaccination and SARS-CoV-2 variants. Study at large: Doses of Ad26.COV2.S were injected into muscle once or twice, 56 days apart.

Trimming removed 3 bases at V and 5 bases at J, with 14 bases between. This CDR3 region has 15 residues. CDR1 is SNHLY and CDR2 is FYNNEI in the germline V gene. Generated by immunoSEQ multiplex PCR, the TCRdb table keeps only in-frame clones and is missing some. The table includes under 600,000 clones, 80% to 90% detected once. Treatment of the sample: about 20 received Ad26.COV2.S at low or high dose, single or two shots; roughly five received placebo; per-sample allocation not given. The study sampled participants on day 63 after the first vaccine or placebo injection. An Ad26 vector expressing Wuhan-strain SARS-CoV-2 spike constituted the vaccine.

The chain is built from TRBV2 and TRBJ2-1; D gene unclear. This clonotype was obtained from a person aged 18-60 years who received the Ad26.COV2.S COVID-19 vaccine or a placebo. The input for sequencing was peripheral blood, taken in a trial of Ad26.COV2.S vaccine versus placebo. The CDR3 loop reads CASSDGKTGDNEQFF. In nucleotides, the CDR3 is TGTGCCAGCAGTGATGGAAAGACGGGCGACAATGAGCAGTTCTTC. Using reference TRBV2 and TRBJ2-1 for the parts outside the CDR3, the full variable domain is EPEVTQTPSHQVTQMGQEVILRCVPISNHLYFYWYRQILGQKVEFLVSFYNNEISEKSEIFDDQFSVERPDGSNFTLKIRSTKLEDSAMYFCASSDGKTGDNEQFFGPGTRLTVL.